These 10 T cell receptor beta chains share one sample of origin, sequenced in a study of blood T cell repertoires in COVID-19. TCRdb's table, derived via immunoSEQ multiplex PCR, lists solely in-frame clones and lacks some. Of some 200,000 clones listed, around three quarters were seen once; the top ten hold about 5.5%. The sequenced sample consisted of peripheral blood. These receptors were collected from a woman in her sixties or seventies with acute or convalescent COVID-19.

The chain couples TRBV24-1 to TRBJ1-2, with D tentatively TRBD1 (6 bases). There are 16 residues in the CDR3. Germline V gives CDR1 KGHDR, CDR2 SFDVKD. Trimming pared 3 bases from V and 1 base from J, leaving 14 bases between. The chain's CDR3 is CATSDPSQGLNYGYTF. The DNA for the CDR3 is TGTGCCACCAGTGATCCTTCTCAGGGGCTTAACTATGGCTACACCTTC.

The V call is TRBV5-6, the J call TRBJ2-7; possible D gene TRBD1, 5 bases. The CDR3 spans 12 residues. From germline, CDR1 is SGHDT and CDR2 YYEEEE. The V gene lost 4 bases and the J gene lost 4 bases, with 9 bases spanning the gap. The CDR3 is CASSVQGYEQYF. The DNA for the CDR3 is TGTGCCAGCAGCGTGCAGGGTTACGAGCAGTACTTC.

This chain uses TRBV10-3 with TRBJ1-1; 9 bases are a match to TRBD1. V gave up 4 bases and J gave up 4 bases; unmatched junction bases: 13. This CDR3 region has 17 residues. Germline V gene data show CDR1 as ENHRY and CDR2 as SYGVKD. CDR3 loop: CAISATLLQGAITEAFF. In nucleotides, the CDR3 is TGTGCCATCAGTGCGACGTTGCTACAGGGGGCGATCACTGAAGCTTTCTTT.

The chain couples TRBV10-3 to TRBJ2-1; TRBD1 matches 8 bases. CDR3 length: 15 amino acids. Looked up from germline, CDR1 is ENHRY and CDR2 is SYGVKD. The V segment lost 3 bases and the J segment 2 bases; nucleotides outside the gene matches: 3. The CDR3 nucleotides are TGTGCCATCAGTGAAGGGGGACAGGCCTACAATGAGCAGTTCTTC. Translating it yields CAISEGGQAYNEQFF.

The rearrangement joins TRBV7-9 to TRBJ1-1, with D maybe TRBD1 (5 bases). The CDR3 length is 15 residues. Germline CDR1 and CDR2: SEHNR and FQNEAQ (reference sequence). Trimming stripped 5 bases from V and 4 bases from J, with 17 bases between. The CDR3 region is CASSPTVQGGTEAFF. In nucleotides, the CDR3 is TGTGCCAGCAGCCCCACTGTCCAGGGCGGCACTGAAGCTTTCTTT.

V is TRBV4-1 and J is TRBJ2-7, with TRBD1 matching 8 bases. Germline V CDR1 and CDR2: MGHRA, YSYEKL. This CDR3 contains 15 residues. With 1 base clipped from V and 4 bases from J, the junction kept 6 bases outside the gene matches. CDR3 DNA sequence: TGCGCCAGCAGCCAAGGGGACAGGTATTCTTACGAGCAGTACTTC. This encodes CASSQGDRYSYEQYF.

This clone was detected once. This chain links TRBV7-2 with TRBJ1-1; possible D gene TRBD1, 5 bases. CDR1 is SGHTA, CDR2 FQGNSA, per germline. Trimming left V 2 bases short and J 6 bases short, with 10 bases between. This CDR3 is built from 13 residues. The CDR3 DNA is TGTGCCAGCAGCTTATATCGGGGGGCTGAAGCTTTCTTT. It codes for CASSLYRGAEAFF.

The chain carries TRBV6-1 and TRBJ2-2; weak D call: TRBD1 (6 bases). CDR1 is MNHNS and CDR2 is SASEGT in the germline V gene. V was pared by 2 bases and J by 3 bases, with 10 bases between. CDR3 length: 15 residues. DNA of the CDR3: TGTGCCAGCAGTGAAAACAGGGATTACACCGGGGAGCTGTTTTTT. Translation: CASSENRDYTGELFF.

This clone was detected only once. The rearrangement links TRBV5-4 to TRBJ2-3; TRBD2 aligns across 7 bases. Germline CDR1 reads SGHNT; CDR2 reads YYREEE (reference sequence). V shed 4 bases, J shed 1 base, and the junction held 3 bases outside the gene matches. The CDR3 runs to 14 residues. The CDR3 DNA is TGTGCCAGCAGCCCTGGACTAGGCACAGATACGCAGTATTTT. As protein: CASSPGLGTDTQYF. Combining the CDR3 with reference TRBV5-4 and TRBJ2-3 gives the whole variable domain ETGVTQSPTHLIKTRGQQVTLRCSSQSGHNTVSWYQQALGQGPQFIFQYYREEENGRGNFPPRFSGLQFPNYSSELNVNALELDDSALYLCASSPGLGTDTQYFGPGTRLTVL.

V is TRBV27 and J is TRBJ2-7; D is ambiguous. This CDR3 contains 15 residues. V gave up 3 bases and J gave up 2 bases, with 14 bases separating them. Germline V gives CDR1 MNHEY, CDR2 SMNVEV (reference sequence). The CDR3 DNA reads TGTGCCAGCAGTTTGGGCAGCCAGGATACCTACGAGCAGTACTTC. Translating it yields CASSLGSQDTYEQYF.